This record looks at one T cell receptor beta chain sequence and its context. The sample belongs to a study of shared clonotypes between healthy human individuals. Produced via immunoSEQ multiplex PCR; TCRdb's table is partial and in-frame only. The table includes fewer than 400,000 clones, around two thirds detected once. Germline V CDR1 and CDR2: SGHAT, FQNNGV. The ends were cut back, 4 bases at V and 4 bases at J, with 10 bases in the middle. The CDR3 has 14 amino acids. The rearrangement uses TRBV11-2 and TRBJ2-2; D perhaps matches TRBD1 (6 bases). The receptor comes from a man younger than 40 in good health. Input material: memory CD4+ T cells sorted from blood. Subset noted: CD45RA-negative fraction. The CDR3 DNA is TGTGCCAGCAGCTCGGGACACCTCACCGGGGAGCTGTTTTTT. It specifies CASSSGHLTGELFF.